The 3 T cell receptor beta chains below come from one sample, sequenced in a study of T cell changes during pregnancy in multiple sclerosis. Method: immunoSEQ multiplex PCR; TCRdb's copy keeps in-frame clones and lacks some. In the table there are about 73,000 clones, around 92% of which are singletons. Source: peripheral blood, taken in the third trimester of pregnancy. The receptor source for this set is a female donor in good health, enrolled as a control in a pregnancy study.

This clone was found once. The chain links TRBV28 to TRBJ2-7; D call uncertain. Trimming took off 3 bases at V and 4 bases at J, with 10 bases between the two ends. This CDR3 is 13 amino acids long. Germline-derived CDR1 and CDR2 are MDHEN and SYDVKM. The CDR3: CASSFVGLYEQYF. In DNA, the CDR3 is TGTGCCAGCAGTTTCGTCGGTCTGTACGAGCAGTACTTC.

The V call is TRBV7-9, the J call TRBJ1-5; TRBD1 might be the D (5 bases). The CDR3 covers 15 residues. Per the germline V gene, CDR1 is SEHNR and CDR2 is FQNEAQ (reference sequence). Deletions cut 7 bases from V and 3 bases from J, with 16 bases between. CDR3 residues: CASIAIQGFNQPQHF. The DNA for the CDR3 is TGTGCCAGCATCGCGATTCAGGGATTCAATCAGCCCCAGCATTTT.

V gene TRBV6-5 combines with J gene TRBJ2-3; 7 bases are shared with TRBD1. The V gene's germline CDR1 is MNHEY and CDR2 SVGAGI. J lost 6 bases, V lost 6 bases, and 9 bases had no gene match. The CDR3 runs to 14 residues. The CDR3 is CASRVQGRWDTQYF. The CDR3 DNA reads TGTGCCAGCAGAGTACAGGGGCGGTGGGATACGCAGTATTTT.